The next 18 T cell receptor beta chains were all read from a single sample in a study of blood T cell repertoires in COVID-19. The table came from immunoSEQ multiplex PCR; TCRdb's copy has only in-frame clones and leaves some out. The sample holds about 250,000 clones, 80% to 90% seen once. The specimen sequenced was peripheral blood. All receptors derive from a woman in her 30s with active or convalescent COVID-19.

The rearrangement joins TRBV6-6 to TRBJ1-1; 11 nucleotides agree with TRBD1. Germline CDR1 reads MNHNY; CDR2 reads SVGAGI (reference sequence). The CDR3 contains 15 residues. J lost 7 bases, V lost 0 bases, and 4 bases had no gene match. CDR3 DNA: TGTGCCAGCAGTTACTCCGGGACAGGGGGAGATGAAGCTTTCTTT. Encoded protein: CASSYSGTGGDEAFF.

The CDR3 bases are TGTGCCAGCAGTGAAGGTGGGTGGACAATCACAGATACGCAGTATTTT. Translation gives CASSEGGWTITDTQYF. The chain couples TRBV6-1 to TRBJ2-3, with D tentatively TRBD1 (5 bases). The CDR3 consists of 16 residues. The germline gives CDR1 MNHNS, CDR2 SASEGT. V lost 1 base and J 2 bases, leaving 13 bases between the germline ends.

The V and J genes are TRBV30 and TRBJ1-2; D gene uncertain. Trimming cost V 4 bases and J 4 bases, with 10 bases left between them. CDR3 length: 12 amino acids. From germline, CDR1 is GTSNPN and CDR2 SVGIG (reference sequence). The CDR3 DNA reads TGTGCCTGGACAACTATGAGCTATGGCTACACCTTC. As protein: CAWTTMSYGYTF. The entire variable domain, with the rest obtained from reference TRBV30 and TRBJ1-2, is as follows: SQTIHQWPATLVQPVGSPLSLECTVEGTSNPNLYWYRQAAGRGLQLLFYSVGIGQISSEVPQNLSASRPQDRQFILSSKKLLLSDSGFYLCAWTTMSYGYTFGSGTRLTVV.

The chain is built from TRBV7-2 and TRBJ2-3; 12 nucleotides line up with TRBD2. V shed 3 bases and J 0 bases; nucleotides not matched to a gene: 4. Germline V gene data show CDR1 as SGHTA and CDR2 as FQGNSA. This CDR3 has 17 residues. The CDR3 region has the DNA TGTGCCAGCAGCTTGCTAGCGGGGGGGGTGAGCACAGATACGCAGTATTTT. It encodes CASSLLAGGVSTDTQYF.

The CDR3 sequence is CAWDGQKDTEAFF. In DNA form, the CDR3 reads TGTGCCTGGGACGGACAGAAAGACACTGAAGCTTTCTTT. V usage is TRBV30 and J usage is TRBJ1-1; D may be TRBD1 (6 bases). Germline loops: CDR1 GTSNPN, CDR2 SVGIG (reference sequence). Trimming took 5 bases from V and 3 from J, leaving 13 bases between them. This CDR3 has 13 residues.

The rearrangement links TRBV5-4 to TRBJ2-5; D gene unclear. The V end lost 0 bases, the J end lost 4 bases, and 10 bases lay between the germline ends. Germline values: CDR1 SGHNT, CDR2 YYREEE (reference sequence). CDR3 length: 14 amino acids. The CDR3 loop reads CASSLAHGVETQYF. CDR3 in DNA: TGTGCCAGCAGCTTGGCACACGGAGTAGAGACCCAGTACTTC.

V is TRBV19 and J is TRBJ1-4; 7 bases are a match to TRBD1. J gave up 8 bases and V 5 bases, and 5 bases lay outside the gene matches. Germline V gene lookup returns CDR1 LNHDA and CDR2 SQIVND (reference sequence). The CDR3 runs 13 residues. In nucleotides, the CDR3 is TGTGCCAGTAGTGCAGGGGGTCGAGAAAAACTGTTTTTT. It specifies CASSAGGREKLFF.

This chain's CDR3 is CASSPGLPRAGETQYF. The CDR3 nucleotides read TGTGCCAGCAGCCCGGGACTACCCCGGGCGGGGGAGACCCAGTACTTC. J is TRBJ2-5 and V is TRBV5-5; 7 bases align to TRBD2. Germline assignment: CDR1 SGHKS and CDR2 YYEKEE (reference sequence). V gave up 4 bases and J gave up 5 bases; unmatched junction bases: 14. The CDR3 extends over 16 amino acids.

The rearrangement links TRBV4-1 to TRBJ1-4, with D possibly TRBD1 on 5 matching bases. Germline values: CDR1 MGHRA, CDR2 YSYEKL. Trimming cost V 6 bases and J 3 bases, with 17 bases left between them. CDR3 size: 16 residues. CDR3 amino acids: CASSRDGTTSNEKLFF. CDR3 coding DNA: TGCGCCAGCAGTCGGGACGGGACTACATCTAATGAAAAACTGTTTTTT.

This chain connects TRBV7-2 to TRBJ1-1; the D is unclear. Germline assignment: CDR1 SGHTA and CDR2 FQGNSA. Trimming cost V 3 bases and J 1 base, with 6 bases left between them. The CDR3 is made up of 13 amino acids. The CDR3 sequence is CASSFPGNTEAFF. The CDR3 DNA follows: TGTGCCAGCAGCTTTCCGGGGAACACTGAAGCTTTCTTT.

The CDR3 spells CASSFPGAGPGNTIYF. Written as DNA, the CDR3 is TGTGCCAGCAGCTTTCCCGGCGCAGGCCCCGGAAACACCATATATTTT. This chain connects TRBV5-4 to TRBJ1-3; the D is unclear. V dropped 2 bases and J dropped 4 bases, with 16 bases sitting between them. The CDR3 is 16 residues long. Germline-derived CDR1 and CDR2 are SGHNT and YYREEE (reference sequence).

CDR3 sequence: CASSYRTGSYEQYF. The CDR3 bases are TGTGCCAGCAGTTACCGGACAGGATCCTACGAGCAGTACTTC. This rearrangement joins TRBV6-2 or TRBV6-3 to TRBJ2-7; 7 nucleotides agree with TRBD1. Germline lookup yields CDR1 MNHEY and CDR2 SVGEGT. The CDR3 is 14 amino acids. After removal of 2 bases from V and 1 base from J, the junction contained 2 bases not matched to a gene.

The chain links TRBV7-2 to TRBJ2-7, with TRBD1 matching 8 bases. V lost 4 bases, J lost 3 bases, and 5 bases stayed unmatched. Per the germline V gene, CDR1 is SGHTA and CDR2 is FQGNSA. The CDR3 spans 14 residues. CDR3 protein: CASSSRQGIYEQYF. CDR3 sequence (DNA): TGTGCCAGCAGCTCCAGACAGGGGATCTACGAGCAGTACTTC.

This clone was found a few times. This rearrangement joins TRBV27 to TRBJ1-6; D call uncertain. V lost 5 bases to trimming and J lost 4 bases, with 6 bases between them. This CDR3 has 13 amino acids. CDR1 is MNHEY, CDR2 SMNVEV, per germline (reference sequence). The CDR3 DNA sequence: TGTGCCAGCAGTCACAGATATAATTCACCCCTCCACTTT. This codes for CASSHRYNSPLHF.

The genes are TRBV2 and TRBJ2-7, with 10 bases that match TRBD1. This CDR3 comprises 13 residues. The germline CDR1 and CDR2 sequences are SNHLY and FYNNEI. V gave up 6 bases and J gave up 4 bases; unmatched junction bases: 3. CDR3 bases: TGTGCCAGCAGGACAGGGGGCGAGTACGAGCAGTACTTC. Translation: CASRTGGEYEQYF.

The J gene is TRBJ1-3, the V gene TRBV5-5, with 9 positions matching TRBD1. CDR1 is SGHKS and CDR2 is YYEKEE in the germline V gene (reference sequence). The CDR3 has 16 residues. The V segment lost 4 bases and the J segment 4 bases; nucleotides outside the gene matches: 9. The CDR3, as DNA: TGTGCCAGCAGCCCTGGGGACAGGGTAACGGGAAACACCATATATTTT. This codes for CASSPGDRVTGNTIYF.

The chain has TRBV9 and TRBJ1-2, with 8 bases identical to TRBD1. The CDR3 loop spans 14 amino acids. V shed 0 bases, J shed 4 bases, and the junction held 2 bases outside the gene matches. Per germline, CDR1 SGDLS and CDR2 YYNGEE. For the CDR3, the DNA is TGTGCCAGCAGCGTAGGGACAGGGACCTATGGCTACACCTTC. It codes for CASSVGTGTYGYTF.

The CDR3 reads CASRSLAGVNGEQFF. As DNA, the CDR3 is TGTGCCAGCAGGTCACTAGCGGGGGTTAACGGTGAGCAGTTCTTC. The V gene is TRBV6-5, the J gene TRBJ2-1, with 11 bases that match TRBD2. This CDR3 has 15 residues. From germline, CDR1 is MNHEY and CDR2 SVGAGI. V shed 6 bases and J 9 bases; nucleotides not matched to a gene: 10.